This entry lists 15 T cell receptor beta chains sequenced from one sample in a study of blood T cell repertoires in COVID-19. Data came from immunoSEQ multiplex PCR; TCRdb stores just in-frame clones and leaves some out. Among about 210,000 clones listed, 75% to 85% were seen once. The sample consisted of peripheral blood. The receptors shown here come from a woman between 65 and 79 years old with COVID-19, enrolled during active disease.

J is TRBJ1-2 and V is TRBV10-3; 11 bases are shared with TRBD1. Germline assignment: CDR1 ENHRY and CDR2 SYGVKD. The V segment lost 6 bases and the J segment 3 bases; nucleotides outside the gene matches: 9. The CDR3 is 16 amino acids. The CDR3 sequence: CAISRGQGAPDYGYTF. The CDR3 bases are TGTGCCATCAGCCGCGGACAGGGGGCGCCGGACTATGGCTACACCTTC.

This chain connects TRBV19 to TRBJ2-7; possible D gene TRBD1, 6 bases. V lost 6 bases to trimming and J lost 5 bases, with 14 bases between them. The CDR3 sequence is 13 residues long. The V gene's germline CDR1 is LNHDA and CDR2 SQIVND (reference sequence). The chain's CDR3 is CASRGTPVHEQYF. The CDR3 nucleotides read TGTGCCAGTAGGGGGACACCAGTCCACGAGCAGTACTTC.

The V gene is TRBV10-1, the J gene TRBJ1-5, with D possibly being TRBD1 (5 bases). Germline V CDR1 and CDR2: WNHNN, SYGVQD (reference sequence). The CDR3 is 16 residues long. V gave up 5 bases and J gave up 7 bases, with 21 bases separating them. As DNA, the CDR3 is TGCGCCAGCAGTTCTTCTCATAACCCTAGGGGACAGCCCCAGCATTTT. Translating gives CASSSSHNPRGQPQHF.

The CDR3 reads CASSSAQGSNQPQHF. The CDR3 DNA follows: TGTGCCAGCAGCTCGGCACAGGGTAGCAATCAGCCCCAGCATTTT. The chain is built from TRBV7-2 and TRBJ1-5; D perhaps matches TRBD1 (6 bases). Germline V CDR1 and CDR2: SGHTA, FQGNSA. Trimming cost V 4 bases and J 0 bases, with 10 bases left between them. This CDR3 contains 15 residues.

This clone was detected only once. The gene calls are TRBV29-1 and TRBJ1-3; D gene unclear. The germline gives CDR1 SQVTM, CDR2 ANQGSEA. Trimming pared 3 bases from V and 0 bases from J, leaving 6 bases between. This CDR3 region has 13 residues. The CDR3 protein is CSVDARSGNTIYF. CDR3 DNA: TGCAGCGTTGATGCGCGCTCTGGAAACACCATATATTTT.

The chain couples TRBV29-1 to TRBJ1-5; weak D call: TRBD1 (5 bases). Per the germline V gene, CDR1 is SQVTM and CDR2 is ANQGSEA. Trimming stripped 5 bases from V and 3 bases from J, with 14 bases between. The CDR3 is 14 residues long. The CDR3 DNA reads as TGCAGCGTTCAAGGCGGGGGTTCCAATCAGCCCCAGCATTTT. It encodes CSVQGGGSNQPQHF.

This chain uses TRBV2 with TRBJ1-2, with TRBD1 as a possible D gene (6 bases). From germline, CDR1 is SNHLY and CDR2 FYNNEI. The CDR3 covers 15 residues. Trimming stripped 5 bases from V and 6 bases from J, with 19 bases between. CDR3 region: CASSMTPDRLNGYTF. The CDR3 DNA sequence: TGTGCCAGCAGTATGACCCCAGACAGGTTAAATGGCTACACCTTC. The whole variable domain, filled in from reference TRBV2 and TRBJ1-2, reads EPEVTQTPSHQVTQMGQEVILRCVPISNHLYFYWYRQILGQKVEFLVSFYNNEISEKSEIFDDQFSVERPDGSNFTLKIRSTKLEDSAMYFCASSMTPDRLNGYTFGSGTRLTVV.

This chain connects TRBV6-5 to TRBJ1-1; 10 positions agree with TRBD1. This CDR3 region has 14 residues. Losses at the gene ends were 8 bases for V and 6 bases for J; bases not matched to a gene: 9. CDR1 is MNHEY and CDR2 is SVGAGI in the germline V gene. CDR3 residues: CASGQGQGFAEAFF. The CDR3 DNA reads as TGTGCCAGCGGGCAGGGACAGGGGTTCGCTGAAGCTTTCTTT.

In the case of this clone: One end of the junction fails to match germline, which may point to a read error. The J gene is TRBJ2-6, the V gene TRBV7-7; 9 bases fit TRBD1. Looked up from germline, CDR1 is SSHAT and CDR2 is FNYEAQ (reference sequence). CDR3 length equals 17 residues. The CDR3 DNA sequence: TGTGCTAGCAGCCCCGGGACAGGGATCTCTGGGGCCAACGTCCTGACTTTC. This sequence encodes CASSPGTGISGANVLTF. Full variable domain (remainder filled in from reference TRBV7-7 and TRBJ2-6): GAGVSQSPRYKVTKRGQDVTLRCDPISSHATLYWYQQALGQGPEFLTYFNYEAQPDKSGLPSDRFSAERPEGSISTLTIQRTEQRDSAMYRCASSPGTGISGANVLTFGAGSRLTVL.

The CDR3: CASSIETGRYSNQPQHF. In DNA form, the CDR3 reads TGTGCCAGTAGTATCGAAACAGGGCGATATAGCAATCAGCCCCAGCATTTT. J is TRBJ1-5 and V is TRBV19, with D tentatively TRBD1 (6 bases). V gave up 3 bases and J gave up 0 bases, with 15 bases separating them. Germline assignment: CDR1 LNHDA and CDR2 SQIVND (reference sequence). This CDR3 is built from 17 residues.

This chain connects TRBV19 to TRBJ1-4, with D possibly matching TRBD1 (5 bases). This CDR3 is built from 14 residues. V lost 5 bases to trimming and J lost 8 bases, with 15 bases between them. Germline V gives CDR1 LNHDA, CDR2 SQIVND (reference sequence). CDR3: CASSDQGLGEKLFF. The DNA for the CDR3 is TGTGCCAGTAGTGACCAGGGATTAGGGGAAAAACTGTTTTTT.

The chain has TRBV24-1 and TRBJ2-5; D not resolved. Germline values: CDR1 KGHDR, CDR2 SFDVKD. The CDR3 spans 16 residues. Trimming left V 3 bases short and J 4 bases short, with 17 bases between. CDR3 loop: CATSDAGIAMGETQYF. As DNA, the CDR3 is TGTGCCACCAGTGATGCCGGCATAGCCATGGGAGAGACCCAGTACTTC.

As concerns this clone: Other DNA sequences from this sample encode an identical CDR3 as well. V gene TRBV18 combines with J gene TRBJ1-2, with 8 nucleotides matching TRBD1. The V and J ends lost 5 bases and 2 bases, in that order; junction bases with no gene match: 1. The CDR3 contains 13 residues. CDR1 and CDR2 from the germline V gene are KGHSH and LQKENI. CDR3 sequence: CASSGQGNYGYTF. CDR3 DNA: TGTGCCAGCTCAGGACAGGGAAACTATGGCTACACCTTC.

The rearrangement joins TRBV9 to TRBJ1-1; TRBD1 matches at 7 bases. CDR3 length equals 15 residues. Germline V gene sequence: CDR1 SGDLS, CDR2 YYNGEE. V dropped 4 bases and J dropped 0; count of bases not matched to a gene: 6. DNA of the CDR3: TGTGCCAGCAGCCCCTGGGACAGACTGAACACTGAAGCTTTCTTT. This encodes CASSPWDRLNTEAFF.

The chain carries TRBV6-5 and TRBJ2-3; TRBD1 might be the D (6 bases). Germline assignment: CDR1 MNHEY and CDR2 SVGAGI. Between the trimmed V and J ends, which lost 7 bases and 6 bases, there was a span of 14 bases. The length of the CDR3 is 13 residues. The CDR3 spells CASKYGQSDTQYF. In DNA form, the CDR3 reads TGTGCCAGCAAGTATGGACAGTCTGATACGCAGTATTTT.